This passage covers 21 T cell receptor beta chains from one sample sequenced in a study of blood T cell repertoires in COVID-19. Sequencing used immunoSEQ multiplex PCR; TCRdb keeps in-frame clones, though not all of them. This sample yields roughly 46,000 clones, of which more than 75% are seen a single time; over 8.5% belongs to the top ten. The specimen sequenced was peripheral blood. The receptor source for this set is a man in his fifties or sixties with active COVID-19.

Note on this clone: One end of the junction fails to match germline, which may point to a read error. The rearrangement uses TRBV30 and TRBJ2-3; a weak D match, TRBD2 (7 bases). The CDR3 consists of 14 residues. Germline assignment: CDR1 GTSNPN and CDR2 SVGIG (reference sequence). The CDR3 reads CAWGSGEGTDAQYF. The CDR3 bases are TGTGCCTGGGGATCAGGGGAGGGCACAGATGCGCAGTATTTT. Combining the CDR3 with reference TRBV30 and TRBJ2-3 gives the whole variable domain SQTIHQWPATLVQPVGSPLSLECTVEGTSNPNLYWYRQAAGRGLQLLFYSVGIGQISSEVPQNLSASRPQDRQFILSSKKLLLSDSGFYLCAWGSGEGTDAQYFGPGTRLTVL.

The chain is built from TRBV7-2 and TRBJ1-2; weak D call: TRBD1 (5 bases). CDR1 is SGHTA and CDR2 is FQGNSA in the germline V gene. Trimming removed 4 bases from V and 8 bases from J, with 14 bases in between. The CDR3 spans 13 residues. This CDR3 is CASSSQESLGYTF. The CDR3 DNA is TGTGCCAGCAGCTCACAGGAATCCTTAGGCTACACCTTC.

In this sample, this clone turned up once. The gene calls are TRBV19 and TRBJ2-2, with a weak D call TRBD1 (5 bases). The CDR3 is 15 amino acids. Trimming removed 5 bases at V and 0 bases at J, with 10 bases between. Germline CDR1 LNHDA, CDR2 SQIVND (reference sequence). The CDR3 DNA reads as TGTGCCAGTAGTTCCCGACAGACGAACACCGGGGAGCTGTTTTTT. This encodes CASSSRQTNTGELFF.

The CDR3 DNA reads as TGTGCCAGCAGCTTAGACCCCCAGGTATTGGATACGCAGTATTTT. Translation gives CASSLDPQVLDTQYF. The chain carries TRBV11-1 and TRBJ2-3; D unclear. V was shortened by 1 base and J by 6 bases, with 14 bases between the two germline ends. CDR3 length: 15 residues. The V gene's germline CDR1 is SGHAT and CDR2 FQDESV (reference sequence).

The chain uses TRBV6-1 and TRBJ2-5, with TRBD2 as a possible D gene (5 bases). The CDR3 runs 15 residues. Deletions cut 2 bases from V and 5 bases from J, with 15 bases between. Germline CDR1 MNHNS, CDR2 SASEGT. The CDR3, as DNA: TGTGCCAGCAGTGAATACCCCAGCGGACGGGAGACCCAGTACTTC. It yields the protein CASSEYPSGRETQYF.

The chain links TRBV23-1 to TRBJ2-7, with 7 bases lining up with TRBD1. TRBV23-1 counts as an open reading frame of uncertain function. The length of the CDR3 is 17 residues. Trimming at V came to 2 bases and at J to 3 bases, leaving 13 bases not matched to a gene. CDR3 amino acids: CASSQRTGPKGIYEQYF. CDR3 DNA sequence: TGCGCCAGCAGTCAAAGGACAGGTCCCAAAGGGATCTACGAGCAGTACTTC.

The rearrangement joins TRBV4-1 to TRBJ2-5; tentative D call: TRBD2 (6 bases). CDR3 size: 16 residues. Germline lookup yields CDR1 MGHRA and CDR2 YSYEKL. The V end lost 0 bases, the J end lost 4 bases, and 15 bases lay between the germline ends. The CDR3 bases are TGCGCCAGCAGCCAAGAATGGCGGGAAGGGGCAGAGACCCAGTACTTC. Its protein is CASSQEWREGAETQYF.

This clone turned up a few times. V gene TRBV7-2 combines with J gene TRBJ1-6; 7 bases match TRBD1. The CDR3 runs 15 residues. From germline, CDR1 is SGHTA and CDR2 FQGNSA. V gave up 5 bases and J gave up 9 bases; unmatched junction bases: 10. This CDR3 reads CASSSRQGKGSPLHF. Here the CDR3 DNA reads TGTGCCAGCAGCAGTAGACAGGGTAAAGGTTCACCCCTCCACTTT.

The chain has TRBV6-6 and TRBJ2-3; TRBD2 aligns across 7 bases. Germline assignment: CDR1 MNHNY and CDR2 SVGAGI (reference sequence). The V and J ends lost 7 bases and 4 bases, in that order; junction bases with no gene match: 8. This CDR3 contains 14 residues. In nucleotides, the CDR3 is TGTGCCAGCAAAATCCTAGCGGAGGCAGATACGCAGTATTTT. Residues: CASKILAEADTQYF.

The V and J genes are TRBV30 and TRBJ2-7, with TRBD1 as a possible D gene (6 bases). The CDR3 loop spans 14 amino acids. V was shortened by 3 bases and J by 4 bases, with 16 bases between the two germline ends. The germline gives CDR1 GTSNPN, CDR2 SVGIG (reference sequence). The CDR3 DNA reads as TGTGCCTGGAGATTTAGGGGGTCCGGTTACGAGCAGTACTTC. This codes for CAWRFRGSGYEQYF.

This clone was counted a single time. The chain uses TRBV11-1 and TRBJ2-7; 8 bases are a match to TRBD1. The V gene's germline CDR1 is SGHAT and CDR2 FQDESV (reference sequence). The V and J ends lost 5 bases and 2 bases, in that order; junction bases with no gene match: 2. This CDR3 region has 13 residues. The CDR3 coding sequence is TGTGCCAGCAGCCGGACAGGGCCCTACGAGCAGTACTTC. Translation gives CASSRTGPYEQYF.

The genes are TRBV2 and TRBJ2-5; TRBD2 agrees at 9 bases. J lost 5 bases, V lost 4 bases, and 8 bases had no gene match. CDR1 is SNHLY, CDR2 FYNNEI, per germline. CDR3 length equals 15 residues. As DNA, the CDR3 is TGTGCCAGCAGTGGACGGCGGGAGGGTGAGGAGACCCAGTACTTC. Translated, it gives CASSGRREGEETQYF.

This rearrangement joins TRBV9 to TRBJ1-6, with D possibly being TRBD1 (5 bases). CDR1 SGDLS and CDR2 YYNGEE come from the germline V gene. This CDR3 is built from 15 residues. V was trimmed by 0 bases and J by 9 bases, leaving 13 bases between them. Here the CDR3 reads CASSVGGGVSSPLHF. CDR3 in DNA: TGTGCCAGCAGCGTAGGAGGAGGGGTAAGTTCACCCCTCCACTTT.

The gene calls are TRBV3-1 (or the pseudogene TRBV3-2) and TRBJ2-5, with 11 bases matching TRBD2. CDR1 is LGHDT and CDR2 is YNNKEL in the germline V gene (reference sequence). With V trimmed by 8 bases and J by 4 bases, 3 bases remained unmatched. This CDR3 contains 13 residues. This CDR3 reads CASRGLAGETQYF. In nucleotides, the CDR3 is TGTGCCAGCCGCGGACTAGCGGGAGAGACCCAGTACTTC.

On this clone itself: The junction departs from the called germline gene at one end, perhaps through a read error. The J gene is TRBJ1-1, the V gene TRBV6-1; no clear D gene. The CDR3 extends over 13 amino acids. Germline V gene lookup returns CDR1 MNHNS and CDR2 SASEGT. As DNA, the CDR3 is TGTGCCAGCAGCGAAGGACTGAACTCTGAAGCTTTCTTT. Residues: CASSEGLNSEAFF.

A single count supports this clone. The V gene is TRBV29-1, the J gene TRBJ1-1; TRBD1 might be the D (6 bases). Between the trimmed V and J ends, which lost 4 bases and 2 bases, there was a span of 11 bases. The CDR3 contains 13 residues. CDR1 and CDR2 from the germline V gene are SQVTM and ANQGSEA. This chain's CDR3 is CSVVRTVNTEAFF. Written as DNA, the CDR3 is TGCAGCGTTGTGAGGACAGTCAACACTGAAGCTTTCTTT. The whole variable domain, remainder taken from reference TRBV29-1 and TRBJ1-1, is SAVISQKPSRDICQRGTSLTIQCQVDSQVTMMFWYRQQPGQSLTLIATANQGSEATYESGFVIDKFPISRPNLTFSTLTVSNMSPEDSSIYLCSVVRTVNTEAFFGQGTRLTVV.

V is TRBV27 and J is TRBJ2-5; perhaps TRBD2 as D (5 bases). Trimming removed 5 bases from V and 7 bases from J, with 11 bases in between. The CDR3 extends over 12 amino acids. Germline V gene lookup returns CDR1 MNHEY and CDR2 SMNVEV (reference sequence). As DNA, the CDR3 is TGTGCCAGCAGTCGGACTGGTGGGACCCAGTACTTC. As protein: CASSRTGGTQYF.

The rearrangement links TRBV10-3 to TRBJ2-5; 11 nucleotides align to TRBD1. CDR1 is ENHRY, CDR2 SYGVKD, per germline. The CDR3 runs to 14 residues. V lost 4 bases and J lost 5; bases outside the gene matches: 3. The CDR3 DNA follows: TGTGCCATCAGTGGCGGGACAGGGGGGGAGACCCAGTACTTC. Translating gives CAISGGTGGETQYF.

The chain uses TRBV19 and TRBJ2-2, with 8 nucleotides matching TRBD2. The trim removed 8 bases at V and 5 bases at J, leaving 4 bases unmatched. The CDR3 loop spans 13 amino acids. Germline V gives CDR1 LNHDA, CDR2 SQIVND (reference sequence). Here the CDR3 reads CASGLAVTGELFF. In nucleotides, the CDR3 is TGTGCCAGTGGACTAGCTGTAACCGGGGAGCTGTTTTTT.

CDR3 in DNA: TGTGCCATCAGTCAGGGTGCTTACAATCAGCCCCAGCATTTT. Translation: CAISQGAYNQPQHF. The chain employs TRBV10-3 and TRBJ1-5, with D maybe TRBD1 (5 bases). This CDR3 spans 14 amino acids. Germline assignment: CDR1 ENHRY and CDR2 SYGVKD. V was shortened by 5 bases and J by 3 bases, with 11 bases between the two germline ends.

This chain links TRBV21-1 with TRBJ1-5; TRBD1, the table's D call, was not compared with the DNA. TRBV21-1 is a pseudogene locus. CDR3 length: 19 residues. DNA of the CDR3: TGTGCCAGCAGCCCTCATTGCTGTCCAGGTCGAGATAGCAATCAGCCCCAGCATTTT. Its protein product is CASSPHCCPGRDSNQPQHF.